A single sample gave rise to the 25 T cell receptor beta chains below, sequenced in a study of regulatory T cells in long-lasting Graves disease. The authors built TCR beta libraries using iRepertoire HTBI primers and Arm-PCR of CDR3 regions. A single record per CDR3 protein comes from TCRdb applying MiXCR to the multiplex PCR reads. The table includes approximately 440,000 distinct CDR3 sequences, around 16% detected once. Time point in this sample: newly diagnosed GD, antithyroid drugs for less than 3 months. PBMC-extracted RNA yielded the TCR library. The same sample was also used in a study of T cells in Graves' hyperthyroidism and ophthalmopathy.

The specimen was peripheral blood mononuclear cells (PBMCs), collected at new diagnosis, from a patient treated with antithyroid drugs. The receptors originated from a man aged 40-49 years with Graves disease.

With regard to this clonotype: A read error is the likely source, as a far larger clone sits one nucleotide away. The chain recombines TRBV3-1 with TRBJ2-1; D call uncertain. Judging by the DNA end, TRBJ2-5 fits better; the J call may be wrong. Germline CDR1 LGHDT, CDR2 YNNKEL (reference sequence). The CDR3 contains 10 residues. The CDR3 coding sequence is TGTGTCAGCAGCCAAGAGACCCAGTACTTC. Translated: CVSSQETQYF.

This clonotype was seen ten or more times. In DNA, the CDR3 is TGTGCCCACCGGGACAGGGGCCGCACAGATACGCAGTATTTT. Amino acids: CAHRDRGRTDTQYF. The chain uses TRBV28 and TRBJ2-3; 10 nucleotides align to TRBD1. With V trimmed by 11 bases and J by 1 base, 6 bases remained unmatched. Germline-derived CDR1 and CDR2 are MDHEN and SYDVKM. CDR3 length: 14 residues.

Concerning this clonotype itself: Germline is not matched at one junction end, which may reflect a read error. The chain employs TRBV5-1 and TRBJ1-4; D is unclear. This CDR3 contains 11 residues. Germline V gene lookup returns CDR1 SGHRS and CDR2 YFSETQ. The CDR3 loop reads CAGRLNEKLFF. In nucleotides, the CDR3 is TGCGCCGGCAGGTTAAATGAAAAACTGTTTTTT.

Regarding this clonotype: A much larger clone differs by one base, so this may be a read error. The chain combines TRBV28 with TRBJ2-7; D unresolved. The CDR3 contains 11 residues. The germline gives CDR1 MDHEN, CDR2 SYDVKM. In nucleotides, the CDR3 is TGTGTCACCCTCGGTCCCTACGAGCAGTACTTC. This codes for CVTLGPYEQYF.

This clonotype was observed a few times. A much larger clone differs from this one at a single base, so this may be a read error. The rearrangement joins TRBV6-9 to TRBJ2-7; D is possibly TRBD1 or TRBD2 (6 bases each). CDR1 is MNHGY, CDR2 SVAAGI, per germline. This CDR3 is 15 amino acids long. Trimming pared 4 bases from V and 5 bases from J, leaving 18 bases between. The CDR3 coding sequence is TGTGCCAGCAGTTTAAGGGGACGAGGGGGGCACGAGCAGTACTTC. Protein: CASSLRGRGGHEQYF.

This clonotype was counted many times. The chain is built from TRBV3-1 and TRBJ1-1, with D unresolved. Germline V CDR1 and CDR2: LGHDT, YNNKEL (reference sequence). V was shortened by 8 bases and J by 1 base, with 8 bases between the two germline ends. The CDR3 has 12 amino acids. In DNA, the CDR3 is TGTGCCAGCGGCGCGGGGAACACTGAAGCTTTCTTT. Translation: CASGAGNTEAFF.

Many counts were recorded for this clonotype. The chain recombines TRBV3-1 with TRBJ1-2; no reliable D call. This CDR3 spans 14 amino acids. Germline CDR1 and CDR2: LGHDT and YNNKEL (reference sequence). The V end lost 1 base, the J end lost 6 bases, and 12 bases lay between the germline ends. DNA for the CDR3: TGTGCCAGCAGCCAAGTTCGGCTGGGCCATGGCTACACCTTC. Encoded protein: CASSQVRLGHGYTF.

Many counts were recorded for this clonotype. The chain employs TRBV28 and TRBJ1-2; D is perhaps TRBD1 (5 bases). V lost 3 bases and J 8 bases, leaving 16 bases between the germline ends. CDR1 MDHEN and CDR2 SYDVKM come from the germline V gene. The CDR3 is 14 amino acids. CDR3 amino acids: CASSFSRASRGYTF. The CDR3 DNA reads TGTGCCAGCAGTTTCTCCAGGGCTAGTAGGGGCTACACCTTC.

This clonotype has ten or more counts. The chain employs TRBV12-3 or TRBV12-4 and TRBJ2-1, with D perhaps matching TRBD1 (5 bases). The J call may be in error: the DNA end matches TRBJ2-5 better. This CDR3 has 14 residues. The CDR3 DNA is TGTGCCAGCAGCAAGAGGACACTCCAAGAGACCCAGTACTTC. Translation gives CASSKRTLQETQYF.

This clonotype was seen a few times. The chain has TRBV28 and TRBJ1-5; no definite D call. CDR3 length: 14 residues. Trimming removed 6 bases from V and 2 bases from J, with 11 bases in between. CDR1 and CDR2 from the germline V gene are MDHEN and SYDVKM. CDR3 sequence reads: CASSWVQGNQPQHF. DNA of the CDR3: TGTGCCAGCAGCTGGGTTCAGGGCAATCAGCCCCAGCATTTT.

This clonotype came up once. A far larger clone is a single base away, which makes a read error likely. The chain is built from TRBV6-1 and TRBJ2-5; the D call may be TRBD1 or TRBD2 (5 bases each). CDR3 length: 14 amino acids. The V gene's germline CDR1 is MNHNS and CDR2 SASEGT. With 2 bases removed from V and 11 bases from J, the gap between germline ends came to 18 bases. The CDR3 is CASSEQGRIPQQYF. The DNA for the CDR3 is TGTGCCAGCAGTGAACAGGGACGGATCCCCCAGCAGTACTTC.

This clonotype was counted ten times or more. This sequence joins TRBV10-3 and TRBJ2-7, with 7 bases that match TRBD1. CDR1 ENHRY and CDR2 SYGVKD come from the germline V gene. The CDR3 consists of 15 residues. Trimming took 0 bases from V and 0 from J; bases not matched to a gene: 2. CDR3: CAISESSGGSYEQYF. In DNA form, the CDR3 reads TGTGCCATCAGTGAGTCGTCAGGGGGCTCCTACGAGCAGTACTTC.

The chain employs TRBV20-1 and TRBJ1-5; D call uncertain. The CDR3 spans 15 residues. The V end was cut by 0 bases, the J end by 0 bases, with 9 bases between. The V gene's germline CDR1 is DFQATT and CDR2 SNEGSKA (reference sequence). CDR3 bases: TGCAGTGCTAGAGATATGGATCTTAGCAATCAGCCCCAGCATTTT. Translating it yields CSARDMDLSNQPQHF.

The V gene is TRBV11-3, the J gene TRBJ2-1; D unclear. The CDR3 is 14 residues long. Between the trimmed V and J ends, which lost 8 bases and 6 bases, there was a span of 17 bases. CDR1 is SGHNT, CDR2 YENEEA, per germline. The CDR3 here is CASGAPLPSNEQFF. As DNA, the CDR3 is TGTGCCAGCGGCGCTCCCCTACCGTCCAATGAGCAGTTCTTC.

This clonotype occurred a few times. The chain joins TRBV24-1 to TRBJ2-1; 9 bases are shared with TRBD2. The CDR3 totals 15 residues. V shed 1 base, J shed 5 bases, and the junction held 2 bases outside the gene matches. Per the germline V gene, CDR1 is KGHDR and CDR2 is SFDVKD. The CDR3 bases are TGTGCCACCAGTGATTTAGGGACTAGCAACAATGAGCAGTTCTTC. This gives the protein CATSDLGTSNNEQFF.

This clonotype was seen ten or more times. The chain links TRBV28 to TRBJ2-7, with 8 positions matching TRBD1. The CDR3 has 14 amino acids. V was pared by 7 bases and J by 0 bases, with 5 bases of the junction left unmatched. From germline, CDR1 is MDHEN and CDR2 SYDVKM. DNA of the CDR3: TGTGCCAGCACAGGGGACAGGAGCTCCTACGAGCAGTACTTC. Translating it yields CASTGDRSSYEQYF.

In this sample, this clonotype turned up a few times. This may arise from a read error, as a much more abundant clone is one base away. V and J are TRBV6-1 and TRBJ2-7; 9 bases fit TRBD1. The germline gives CDR1 MNHNS, CDR2 SASEGT. V gave up 6 bases and J gave up 1 base; unmatched junction bases: 4. This CDR3 has 14 amino acids. The CDR3 nucleotides read TGTGCCAGCAGGTCCGGGACAGGGTCCTACGAGCAGTACTTC. Translation gives CASRSGTGSYEQYF.

This clonotype was picked up a small number of times. V is TRBV29-1 and J is TRBJ2-6; 9 positions agree with TRBD1. The CDR3 sequence is 16 residues long. V lost 6 bases to trimming and J lost 1 base; unmatched junction nucleotides: 7. Germline-derived CDR1 and CDR2 are SQVTM and ANQGSEA. This CDR3 reads CSVLDRGESGANVLTF. Here the CDR3 DNA reads TGCAGCGTCCTGGACAGGGGCGAGTCTGGGGCCAACGTCCTGACTTTC. Full variable domain (missing parts from reference TRBV29-1 and TRBJ2-6): SAVISQKPSRDICQRGTSLTIQCQVDSQVTMMFWYRQQPGQSLTLIATANQGSEATYESGFVIDKFPISRPNLTFSTLTVSNMSPEDSSIYLCSVLDRGESGANVLTFGAGSRLTVL.

The chain is built from TRBV19 and TRBJ2-7, with 8 bases lining up with TRBD2. The CDR3 loop spans 16 amino acids. The germline CDR1 and CDR2 sequences are LNHDA and SQIVND (reference sequence). V shed 3 bases and J 5 bases; nucleotides not matched to a gene: 12. CDR3 amino acids: CASSMDRLATFHEQYF. The CDR3, as DNA: TGTGCCAGTAGTATGGATCGACTAGCGACATTCCACGAGCAGTACTTC.

At least ten counts were recorded for this clonotype. The chain uses TRBV28 and TRBJ2-6; 9 nucleotides match TRBD1. V shed 3 bases and J 3 bases; nucleotides not matched to a gene: 9. CDR1 and CDR2 from the germline V gene are MDHEN and SYDVKM. The CDR3 spans 18 residues. The CDR3 region is CASSLTGGRLSGANVLTF. The DNA for the CDR3 is TGTGCCAGCAGTTTGACAGGGGGAAGGCTTAGTGGGGCCAACGTCCTGACTTTC.

This clonotype was found many times. The genes are TRBV3-1 and TRBJ1-2, with 12 positions matching TRBD1. Germline values: CDR1 LGHDT, CDR2 YNNKEL (reference sequence). This CDR3 has 14 amino acids. Trimming took 2 bases from V and 8 from J; bases not matched to a gene: 3. CDR3 sequence: CASSQRDRGPGYTF. CDR3 nucleotides: TGTGCCAGCAGCCAACGGGACAGGGGGCCGGGCTACACCTTC.

In the case of this clonotype: A much larger clone lies a single base off, so this may be a read error. The chain uses TRBV12-3 or TRBV12-4 and TRBJ1-2; D unclear. There are 14 residues in the CDR3. Here the CDR3 DNA reads TGTGTCAGCATCCCGAACATCGGCCTGGGAAGCTACACCTTC. Its translation: CVSIPNIGLGSYTF.

This chain links TRBV2 with TRBJ1-3; 11 nucleotides match TRBD1. The CDR3 loop spans 15 amino acids. The ends lost 8 bases at V and 2 bases at J; junction bases unmatched: 5. Per the germline V gene, CDR1 is SNHLY and CDR2 is FYNNEI. The CDR3 is CASDLGQGAGNTIYF. The CDR3 nucleotides read TGTGCCAGCGACTTGGGACAGGGGGCTGGAAACACCATATATTTT.

The chain couples TRBV11-2 to TRBJ2-5; 7 bases map to TRBD1. The CDR3 totals 14 residues. In germline, CDR1 is SGHAT, CDR2 FQNNGV. Trimming removed 5 bases from V and 1 base from J; junction bases left unmatched: 4. CDR3 nucleotides: TGTGCCAGCAGCGTCAGGGGGATCCAAGAGACCCAGTACTTC. The encoded protein is CASSVRGIQETQYF.

The chain uses TRBV18 and TRBJ2-7, with 9 nucleotides matching TRBD1. This CDR3 contains 15 residues. The trim removed 3 bases at V and 4 bases at J, leaving 7 bases unmatched. The V gene's germline CDR1 is KGHSH and CDR2 LQKENI. Written as DNA, the CDR3 is TGTGCCAGCTCACCGTCCGGACAGGGGAAATACGAGCAGTACTTC. Translation gives CASSPSGQGKYEQYF.